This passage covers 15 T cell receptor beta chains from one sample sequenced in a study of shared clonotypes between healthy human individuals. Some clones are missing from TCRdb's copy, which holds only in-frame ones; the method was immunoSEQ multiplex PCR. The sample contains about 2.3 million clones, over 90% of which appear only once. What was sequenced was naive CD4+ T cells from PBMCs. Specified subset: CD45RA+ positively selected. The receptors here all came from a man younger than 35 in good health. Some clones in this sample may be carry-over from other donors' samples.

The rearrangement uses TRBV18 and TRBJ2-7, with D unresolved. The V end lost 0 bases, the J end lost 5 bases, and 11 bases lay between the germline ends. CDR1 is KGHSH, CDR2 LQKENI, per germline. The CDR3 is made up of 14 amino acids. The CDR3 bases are TGTGCCAGCTCACCACCGTCCTGGGTGGACGAGCAGTACTTC. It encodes CASSPPSWVDEQYF.

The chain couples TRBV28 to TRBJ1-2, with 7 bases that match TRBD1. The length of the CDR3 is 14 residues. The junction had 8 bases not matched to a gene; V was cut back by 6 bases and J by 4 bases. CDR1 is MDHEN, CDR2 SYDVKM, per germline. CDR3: CASSLRAGGYGYTF. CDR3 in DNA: TGTGCCAGCAGCTTACGGGCAGGGGGCTATGGCTACACCTTC.

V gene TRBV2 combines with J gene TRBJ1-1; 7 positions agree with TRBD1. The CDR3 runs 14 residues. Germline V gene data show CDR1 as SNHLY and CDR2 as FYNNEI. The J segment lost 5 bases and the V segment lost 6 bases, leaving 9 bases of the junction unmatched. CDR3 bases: TGTGCCAGCAGCACAGGGGTGGCTGAAACTGAAGCTTTCTTT. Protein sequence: CASSTGVAETEAFF. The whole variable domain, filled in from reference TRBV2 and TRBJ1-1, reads EPEVTQTPSHQVTQMGQEVILRCVPISNHLYFYWYRQILGQKVEFLVSFYNNEISEKSEIFDDQFSVERPDGSNFTLKIRSTKLEDSAMYFCASSTGVAETEAFFGQGTRLTVV.

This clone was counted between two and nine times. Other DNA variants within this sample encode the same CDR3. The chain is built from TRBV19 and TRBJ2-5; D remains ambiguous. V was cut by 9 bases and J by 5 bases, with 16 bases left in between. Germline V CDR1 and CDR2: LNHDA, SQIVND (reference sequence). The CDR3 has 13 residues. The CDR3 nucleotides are TGTGCCAGCAGAGATTCCGGGCGGGAGACCCAGTACTTC. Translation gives CASRDSGRETQYF.

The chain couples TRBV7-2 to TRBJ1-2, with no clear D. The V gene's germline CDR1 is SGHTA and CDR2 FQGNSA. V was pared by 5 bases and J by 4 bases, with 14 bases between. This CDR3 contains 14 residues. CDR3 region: CASSLESSGYGYTF. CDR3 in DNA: TGTGCCAGCAGCCTTGAAAGCTCAGGCTATGGCTACACCTTC.

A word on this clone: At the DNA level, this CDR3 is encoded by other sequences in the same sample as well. CDR3 coding DNA: TGTGCCAGCAGCCGGGACAGGCAAGAGACCCAGTACTTC. The encoded protein is CASSRDRQETQYF. V usage is TRBV7-2 and J usage is TRBJ2-5, with TRBD1 identical over 8 bases. J gave up 2 bases and V 5 bases, and 1 base lay outside the gene matches. Looked up from germline, CDR1 is SGHTA and CDR2 is FQGNSA. This CDR3 has 13 amino acids.

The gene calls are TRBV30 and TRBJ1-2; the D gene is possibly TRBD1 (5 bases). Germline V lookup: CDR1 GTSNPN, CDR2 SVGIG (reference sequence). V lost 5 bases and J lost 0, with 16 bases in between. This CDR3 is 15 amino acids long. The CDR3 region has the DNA TGTGCCTGGTGGAGGTGGGGGACCACTAACTATGGCTACACCTTC. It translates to CAWWRWGTTNYGYTF.

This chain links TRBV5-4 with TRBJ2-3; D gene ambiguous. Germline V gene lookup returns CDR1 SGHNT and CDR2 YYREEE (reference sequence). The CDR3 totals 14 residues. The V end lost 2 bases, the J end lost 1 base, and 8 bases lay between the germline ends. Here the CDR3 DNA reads TGTGCCAGCAGCTTATCCGGAGGCACAGATACGCAGTATTTT. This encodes CASSLSGGTDTQYF.

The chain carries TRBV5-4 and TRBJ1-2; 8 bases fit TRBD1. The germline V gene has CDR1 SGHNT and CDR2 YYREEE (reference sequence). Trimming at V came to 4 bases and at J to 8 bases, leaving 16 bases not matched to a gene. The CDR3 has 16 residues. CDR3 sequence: CASSPAPGQAHRGYTF. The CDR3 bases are TGTGCCAGCAGCCCGGCCCCGGGACAGGCTCATCGGGGCTACACCTTC.

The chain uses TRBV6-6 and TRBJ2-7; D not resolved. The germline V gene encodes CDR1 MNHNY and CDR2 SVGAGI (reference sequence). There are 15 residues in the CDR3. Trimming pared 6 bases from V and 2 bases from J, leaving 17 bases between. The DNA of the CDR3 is TGTGCCAGCAGGGGATTAGGCACAAGGCCCTACGAGCAGTACTTC. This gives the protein CASRGLGTRPYEQYF.

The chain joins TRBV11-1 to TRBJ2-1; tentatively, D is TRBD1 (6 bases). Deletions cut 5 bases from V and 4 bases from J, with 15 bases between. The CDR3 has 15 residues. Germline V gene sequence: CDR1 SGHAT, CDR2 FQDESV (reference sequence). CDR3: CASSHSGGGYNEQFF. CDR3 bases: TGTGCCAGCAGCCATTCTGGGGGCGGGTACAATGAGCAGTTCTTC. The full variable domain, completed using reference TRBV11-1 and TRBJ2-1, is EAEVAQSPRYKITEKSQAVAFWCDPISGHATLYWYRQILGQGPELLVQFQDESVVDDSQLPKDRFSAERLKGVDSTLKIQPAELGDSAMYLCASSHSGGGYNEQFFGPGTRLTVL.

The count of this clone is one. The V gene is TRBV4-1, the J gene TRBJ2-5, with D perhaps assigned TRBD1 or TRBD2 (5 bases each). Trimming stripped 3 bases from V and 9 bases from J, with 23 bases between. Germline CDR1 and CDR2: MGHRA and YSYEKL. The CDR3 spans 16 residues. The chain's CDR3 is CASSHVGRDAYRSQYF. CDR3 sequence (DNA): TGCGCCAGCAGCCACGTCGGCCGGGACGCCTATAGGTCCCAGTACTTC.

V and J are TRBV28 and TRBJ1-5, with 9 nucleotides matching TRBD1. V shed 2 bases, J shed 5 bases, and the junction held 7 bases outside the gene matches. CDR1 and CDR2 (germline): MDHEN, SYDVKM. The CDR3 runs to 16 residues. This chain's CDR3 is CASSLGGTGPYQPQHF. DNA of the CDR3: TGTGCCAGCAGTTTAGGGGGGACAGGGCCGTATCAGCCCCAGCATTTT.

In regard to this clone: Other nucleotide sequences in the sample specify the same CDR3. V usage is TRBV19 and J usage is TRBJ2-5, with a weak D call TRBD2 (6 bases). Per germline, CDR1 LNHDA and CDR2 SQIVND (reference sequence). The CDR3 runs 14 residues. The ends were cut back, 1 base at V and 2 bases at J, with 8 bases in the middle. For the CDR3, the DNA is TGTGCCAGTAGTATAGGGGGAGGACAAGAGACCCAGTACTTC. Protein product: CASSIGGGQETQYF.

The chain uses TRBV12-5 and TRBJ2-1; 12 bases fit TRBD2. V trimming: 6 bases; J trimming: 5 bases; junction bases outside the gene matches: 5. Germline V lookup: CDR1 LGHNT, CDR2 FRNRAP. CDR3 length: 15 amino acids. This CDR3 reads CASGQGLAGNNEQFF. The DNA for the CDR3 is TGTGCTAGTGGGCAAGGACTAGCGGGAAACAATGAGCAGTTCTTC.